A single sample is the source of the 7 T cell receptor beta chains below, sequenced in a study of blood T cell repertoires in COVID-19. Assay used: immunoSEQ multiplex PCR; TCRdb lists only in-frame clones, some missing. The sample holds around 250,000 clones, 86% seen once. The sequenced material came from peripheral blood. The receptors were gathered from a woman aged 30 to 39 with active or convalescent COVID-19.

This chain connects TRBV7-9 to TRBJ2-7; tentatively, D is TRBD2 (6 bases). The length of the CDR3 is 15 residues. The germline V gene has CDR1 SEHNR and CDR2 FQNEAQ (reference sequence). The V end was cut by 6 bases, the J end by 3 bases, with 18 bases between. The CDR3 here is CASRRIGTEGYEQYF. For the CDR3, the DNA is TGTGCCAGCAGACGCATAGGGACTGAAGGCTACGAGCAGTACTTC.

The rearrangement links TRBV9 to TRBJ1-1; no reliable D call. CDR3 length: 12 amino acids. Trimming shortened V by 3 bases and J by 8 bases, and 11 bases separated the two germline ends. The germline gives CDR1 SGDLS, CDR2 YYNGEE. The chain's CDR3 is CASSGGGAEAFF. Here the CDR3 DNA reads TGTGCCAGCAGCGGCGGTGGTGCCGAAGCTTTCTTT.

This clone appeared a single time. This chain links TRBV6-5 with TRBJ1-1; the D gene is possibly TRBD1 (5 bases). Germline-derived CDR1 and CDR2 are MNHEY and SVGAGI. V lost 7 bases and J 8 bases, leaving 17 bases between the germline ends. The CDR3 consists of 13 residues. DNA for the CDR3: TGTGCCAGCATCACCGGGACCCGGGGGGAAGCTTTCTTT. It translates to CASITGTRGEAFF.

This clone appeared a few times. V gene TRBV9 combines with J gene TRBJ2-1; perhaps TRBD1 as D (5 bases). Germline V gives CDR1 SGDLS, CDR2 YYNGEE. The CDR3 is 16 amino acids. Trimming cost V 0 bases and J 2 bases, with 12 bases left between them. Here the CDR3 reads CASSVATGATYNEQFF. The CDR3 DNA follows: TGTGCCAGCAGCGTAGCTACAGGAGCCACCTACAATGAGCAGTTCTTC.

The genes are TRBV29-1 and TRBJ1-5; 9 bases are a match to TRBD1. Germline V gene data show CDR1 as SQVTM and CDR2 as ANQGSEA. J lost 4 bases, V lost 7 bases, and 8 bases had no gene match. This CDR3 comprises 14 residues. The CDR3, as DNA: TGCAGCGAAGCTTGGACAGGGGAGAATCAGCCCCAGCATTTT. This translates into CSEAWTGENQPQHF.

J is TRBJ2-1 and V is TRBV4-3; tentatively, D is TRBD2 (7 bases). Trimming left V 1 base short and J 5 bases short, with 15 bases between. This CDR3 is 16 amino acids long. The germline gives CDR1 LGHNA, CDR2 YSLEER. Written as DNA, the CDR3 is TGCGCCAGCAGCCAAGGCACCGGGGGGCCCCACAATGAGCAGTTCTTC. This translates into CASSQGTGGPHNEQFF.

The V gene is TRBV5-4, the J gene TRBJ2-3; D is uncertain. CDR1 is SGHNT and CDR2 is YYREEE in the germline V gene (reference sequence). The CDR3 extends over 13 amino acids. CDR3 in DNA: TGTGCTCTTGCGGTAATCAACACAGATACGCAGTATTTT. This encodes CALAVINTDTQYF.